Only a few counts were recorded for the clone carrying this T cell receptor beta chain. Other autoimmune disease, uncontrolled infection, pregnancy and lactation led to exclusion. These data come from a study of Graves' ophthalmopathy and Graves' hyperthyroidism. Study context: Over 18 months of follow-up, stable hyperthyroidism required that no ophthalmopathy appear.

Germline lookup yields CDR1 SGHDT and CDR2 YYEEEE. V was clipped by 2 bases and J by 6 bases; unmatched bases: 4. The length of the CDR3 is 15 residues. RNA served as the template for amplifying TCR beta CDR3 regions. A first-round RT-PCR used HTBI primers, followed by a second-round multiplex PCR. TCRdb itself ran the multiplex PCR reads through MiXCR, one entry per CDR3 protein. In the table there are 560,000 or so distinct CDR3 sequences, less than 45% of which are singletons. The origin of this receptor is an adult man with Graves' hyperthyroidism. J is TRBJ2-2 and V is TRBV5-6; 10 bases fit TRBD2. Material: peripheral blood or thyroid tissue (not recorded which). The CDR3 DNA follows: TGTGCCAGCAGCTTTATCACTAGCGGGGCCGGGGAGCTGTTTTTT. Protein product: CASSFITSGAGELFF.